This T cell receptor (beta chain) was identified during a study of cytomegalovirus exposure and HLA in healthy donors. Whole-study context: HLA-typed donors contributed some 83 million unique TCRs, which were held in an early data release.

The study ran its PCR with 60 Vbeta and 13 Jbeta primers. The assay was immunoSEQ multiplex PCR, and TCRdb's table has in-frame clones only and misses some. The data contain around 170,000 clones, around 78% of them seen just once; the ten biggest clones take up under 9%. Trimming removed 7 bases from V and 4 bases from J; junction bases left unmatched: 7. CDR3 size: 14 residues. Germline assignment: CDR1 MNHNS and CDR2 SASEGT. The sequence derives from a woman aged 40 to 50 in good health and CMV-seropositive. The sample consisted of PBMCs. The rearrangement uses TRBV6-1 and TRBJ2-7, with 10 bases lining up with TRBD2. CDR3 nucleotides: TGTGCCAGCAAACTGAGCGGGGGGGCTTACGAGCAGTACTTC. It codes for CASKLSGGAYEQYF.